The T cell receptor (beta chain) described here comes from a study of blood T cell repertoires in COVID-19. The CDR3 is 15 residues long. Unmatched junction bases numbered 6, after V lost 4 bases and J lost 5 bases. Per the authors' pipeline: Nucleated cell counts were estimated from reference gene primer amplification. Assay: immunoSEQ multiplex PCR; the TCRdb copy retains only in-frame clones and omits some. From that table come the V and J calls and clone size; the DNA was used to work out D and trimming. This sample has 300,000 to 400,000 clones, with about nine tenths found just once. This chain uses TRBV5-3 with TRBJ1-5, with TRBD1 matching over 10 bases. TRBV5-3 is labeled an ORF, and its function is uncertain. Sequencing was done on a sample of peripheral blood. The sequence was collected from a man aged 50 or older with active or convalescent COVID-19. Here the CDR3 DNA reads TGTGCCAGAAGCCGAGGGACAGGGGAAGATCAGCCCCAGCATTTT. It encodes CARSRGTGEDQPQHF.